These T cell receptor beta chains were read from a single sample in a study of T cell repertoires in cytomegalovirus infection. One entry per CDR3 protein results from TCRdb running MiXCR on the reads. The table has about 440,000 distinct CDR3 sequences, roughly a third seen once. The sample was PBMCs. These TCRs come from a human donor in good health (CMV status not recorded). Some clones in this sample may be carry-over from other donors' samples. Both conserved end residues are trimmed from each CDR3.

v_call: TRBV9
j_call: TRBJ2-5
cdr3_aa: ASSVGGIQETQY

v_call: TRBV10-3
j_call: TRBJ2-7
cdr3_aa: ATNGQEAYEQY

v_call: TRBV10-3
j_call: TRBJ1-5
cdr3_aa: AISESEDQPQH

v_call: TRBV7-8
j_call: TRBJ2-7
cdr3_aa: ASSFTPGQEQY

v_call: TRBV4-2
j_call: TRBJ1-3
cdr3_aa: ASSQVTGNTIY

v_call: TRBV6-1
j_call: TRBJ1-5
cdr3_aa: ASSQTGYQPQH

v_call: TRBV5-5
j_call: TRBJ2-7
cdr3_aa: ASRPHTNLARYSYEQY

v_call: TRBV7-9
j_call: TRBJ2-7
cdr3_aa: ASSSGQVGDEQY

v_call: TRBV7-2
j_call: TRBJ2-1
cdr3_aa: ASSFMGYNEQF

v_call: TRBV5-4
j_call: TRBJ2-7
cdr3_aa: ASSLGMDRPHEQY

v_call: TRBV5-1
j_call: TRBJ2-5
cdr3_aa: ASSFGSSGGRETQY

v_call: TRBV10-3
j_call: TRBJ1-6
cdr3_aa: AIGEGMNSPLH

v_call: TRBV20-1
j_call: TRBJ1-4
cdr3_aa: SARGAEGNEKLF

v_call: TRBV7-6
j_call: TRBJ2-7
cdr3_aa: ASSLVADSYEQY

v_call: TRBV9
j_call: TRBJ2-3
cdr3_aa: ASSAAAGASTDTQY